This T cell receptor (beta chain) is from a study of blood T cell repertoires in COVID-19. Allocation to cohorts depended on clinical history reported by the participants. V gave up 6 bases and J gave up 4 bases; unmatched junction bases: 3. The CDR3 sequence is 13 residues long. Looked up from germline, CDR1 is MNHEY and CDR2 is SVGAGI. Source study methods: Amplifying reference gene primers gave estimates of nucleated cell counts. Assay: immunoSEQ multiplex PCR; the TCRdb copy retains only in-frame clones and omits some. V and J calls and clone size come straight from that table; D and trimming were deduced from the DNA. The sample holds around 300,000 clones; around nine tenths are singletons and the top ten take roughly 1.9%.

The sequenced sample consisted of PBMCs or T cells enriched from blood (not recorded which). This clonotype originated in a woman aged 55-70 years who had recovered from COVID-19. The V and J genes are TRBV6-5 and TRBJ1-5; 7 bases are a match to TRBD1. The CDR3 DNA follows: TGTGCCAGCAGCACACAGGGGAATCAGCCCCAGCATTTT. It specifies CASSTQGNQPQHF.